The clone carrying this T cell receptor beta chain has only a few counts. Its antigen is not known. In making TCR cDNA, 5'RACE template switching added a universal primer site and UMIs to it. TCRdb reprocessed the 5' RACE reads via MiXCR and lists one record per CDR3 protein. This table holds around 590,000 distinct CDR3 sequences, around 12% found once. The CDR3 is made up of 15 amino acids. The V gene lost 4 bases and the J gene lost 7 bases, with 16 bases spanning the gap. Germline CDR1 and CDR2: MDHEN and SYDVKM. The data were obtained in a study of T cells after yellow fever vaccination. Overall study findings and caveats: Weaker overall was a secondary response that nonetheless peaked faster, on day 5 versus 15. Reappearing after the booster were most of the clones from primary vaccination (less than 98% CD4, about 87% CD8). Abundant clonotypes from the bulk population could contaminate FACS-sorted repertoires.

Sequences were derived from PBMCs, sampled on the day of the yellow fever booster vaccination. This rearrangement joins TRBV28 to TRBJ2-2, with D maybe TRBD1 (6 bases). The source is a man aged 25-40 years who received the YFV17D yellow fever vaccine. The CDR3 DNA sequence: TGTGCCAGCAGTTCCCAGGGGCAGAGGGGCGGGGAGCTGTTTTTT. It is translated as CASSSQGQRGGELFF.